This note documents a single T cell receptor (beta chain) sequence. No cognate antigen has been identified for it. No much larger clonotype is one base removed from it; base qualities were not supplied. This specimen comes from a study of cytomegalovirus exposure and HLA in healthy donors (dated by TCRdb to the late 2010s). Notes on the research overall: According to a later analysis, one platform produced both the roughly 110 validation repertoires and the 730 or so repertoires of the first cohort. The study was designed to test whether signatures of past pathogen exposure could be identified by cataloging public T cell receptors. Besides the first cohort of around 700 subjects, a separate validation cohort made up of roughly 130 different subjects was used. To predict cytomegalovirus infection status, the study combined high-throughput TCR immunosequencing, statistical association of individual TCRs with disease status, and machine learning.

From the cysteine up to the phenylalanine, the CDR3 has a length of 12 residues. Only CDR3 DNA remains: 36 bases, in frame from the first base. V drops 6 bases and J drops 8 bases, leaving 13 bases in between. CDR1 is given as SNHLY and CDR2 as FYNNEI, both from the germline V gene. Broader findings and caveats from the paper: The validation cohort had no HLA typing available for a later analysis, so co-occurrence within that cohort was assessed over all 120 or so repertoires. Three of the identified cytomegalovirus-associated TCR beta chains were confirmed in vitro to be specific for cytomegalovirus antigens. Most TCR sequences were seen in very few donors, while some public TCRs were found in many individuals. The authors suggested that the approach could potentially be extended to other disease states and immunological phenotypes. In a later analysis, TCRs clustered in the first cohort were found to also tend to co-occur in the roughly 120 validation repertoires, with 90% to 95% of cluster scores above 0. Cytomegalovirus status was reported to be diagnosed by the classifier with high specificity and sensitivity in both the original and validation cohorts. A total of 150 or so TCR beta chains were listed by the study as associated with cytomegalovirus.

Receptor libraries were prepared by the immunoSEQ multiplex PCR assay. The authors processed their data as follows. A statistical classification framework was built for diagnosing cytomegalovirus status from the catalog of TCR beta chain sequences. The immuneACCESS repertoire file appears here via TCRdb, limited to in-frame rearrangements. These files lack a portion of the clones; in checked studies, under half of the deficit traces to unresolved V genes, and the cause of the others is not known. The V and J calls and clone size come from that table; D and trimming were worked out from the DNA. The sample table records 80,000 to 100,000 clones; roughly 85% of these occur just once. 3% to 4% of the sample belongs to the ten largest clones. The donors were included in the validation cohort of over a hundred subjects, a group kept apart from the approximately 700-subject first cohort.

This chain is built from TRBV2 and TRBJ1-2, with no confidently assigned D gene. The receptor comes from a woman in her twenties or thirties in good health and CMV-seronegative. The sample consisted of PBMCs. The DNA reads as follows: TGTGCCAGCAGCCCGACAACGTTCGGCTACACCTTC. This translates into CASSPTTFGYTF. Extended through the reference TRBV2 and TRBJ1-2 proteins, this CDR3 yields the full variable domain: EPEVTQTPSHQVTQMGQEVILRCVPISNHLYFYWYRQILGQKVEFLVSFYNNEISEKSEIFDDQFSVERPDGSNFTLKIRSTKLEDSAMYFCASSPTTFGYTFGSGTRLTVV.